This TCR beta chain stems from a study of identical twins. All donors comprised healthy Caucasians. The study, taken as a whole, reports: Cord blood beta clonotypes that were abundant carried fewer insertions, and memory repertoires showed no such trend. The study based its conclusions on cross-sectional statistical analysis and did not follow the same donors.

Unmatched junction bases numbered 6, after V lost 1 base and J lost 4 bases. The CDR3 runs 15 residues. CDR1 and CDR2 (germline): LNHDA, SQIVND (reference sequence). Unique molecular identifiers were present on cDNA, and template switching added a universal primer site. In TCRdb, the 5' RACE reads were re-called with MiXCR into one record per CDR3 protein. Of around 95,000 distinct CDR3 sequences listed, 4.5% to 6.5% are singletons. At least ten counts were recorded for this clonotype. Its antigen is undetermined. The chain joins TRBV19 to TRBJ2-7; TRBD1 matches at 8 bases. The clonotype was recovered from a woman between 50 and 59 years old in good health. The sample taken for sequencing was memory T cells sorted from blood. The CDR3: CASSIAHQGAYEQYV. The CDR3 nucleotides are TGTGCCAGTAGTATAGCCCATCAGGGGGCATACGAGCAGTACGTC.